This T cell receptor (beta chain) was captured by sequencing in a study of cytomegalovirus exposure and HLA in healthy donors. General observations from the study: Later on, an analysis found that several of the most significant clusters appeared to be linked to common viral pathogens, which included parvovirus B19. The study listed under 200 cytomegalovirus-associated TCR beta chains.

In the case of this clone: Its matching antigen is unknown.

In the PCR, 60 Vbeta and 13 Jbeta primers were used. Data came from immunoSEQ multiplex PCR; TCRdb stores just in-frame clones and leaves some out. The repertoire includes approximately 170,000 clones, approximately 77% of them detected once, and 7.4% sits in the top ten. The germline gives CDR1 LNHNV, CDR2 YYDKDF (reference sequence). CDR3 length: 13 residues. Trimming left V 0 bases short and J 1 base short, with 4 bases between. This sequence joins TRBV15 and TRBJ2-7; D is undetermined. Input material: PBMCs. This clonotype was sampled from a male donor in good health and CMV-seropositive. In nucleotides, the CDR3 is TGTGCCACCAGCAGAGAGGAGTCCTACGAGCAGTACTTC. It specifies CATSREESYEQYF.